A selection of T cell receptor beta chains follows, all from one sample in a study of blood T cell repertoires in COVID-19. This table comes from immunoSEQ multiplex PCR, and its TCRdb copy is limited to in-frame clones, with some not included. The repertoire includes tens of thousands of clones, around 78% of them detected once, and less than 6% sits in the top ten. Sample: peripheral blood. These receptors all come from a human donor in a cohort sampled during active COVID-19. Both conserved end residues are part of each CDR3. Fields, in order: D gene, V gene, clone size, J gene, CDR3 protein, CDR3 DNA. D genes are given only for firm matches. Rows give clone size only sometimes, using once, few, many, or a class for an expanded clone.

D gene: TRBD1; V gene: TRBV30; clone size: -; J gene: TRBJ1-5; CDR3 protein: CAWSRTGGEPQHF; CDR3 DNA: TGTGCCTGGAGTCGAACAGGGGGCGAGCCCCAGCATTTT
D gene: TRBD1; V gene: TRBV25-1; clone size: -; J gene: TRBJ1-2; CDR3 protein: CASRETGESRNYGYTF; CDR3 DNA: TGTGCCAGCAGAGAGACAGGGGAAAGTCGAAACTATGGCTACACCTTC
D gene: -; V gene: TRBV2; clone size: -; J gene: TRBJ1-5; CDR3 protein: CASRDNNQPQHF; CDR3 DNA: TGTGCCAGCAGGGACAACAATCAGCCCCAGCATTTT
D gene: -; V gene: TRBV7-9; clone size: -; J gene: TRBJ1-1; CDR3 protein: CASSLPTGVITEAFF; CDR3 DNA: TGTGCCAGCAGCTTACCCACCGGGGTTATAACTGAAGCTTTCTTT
D gene: TRBD1; V gene: TRBV7-2; clone size: -; J gene: TRBJ1-1; CDR3 protein: CASSNRDRVAPTFF; CDR3 DNA: TGTGCCAGCAGCAATCGGGACAGGGTGGCGCCAACTTTCTTT
D gene: -; V gene: TRBV4-3; clone size: -; J gene: TRBJ2-3; CDR3 protein: CASSQDTSTDTQYF; CDR3 DNA: TGCGCCAGCAGCCAAGATACTAGCACAGATACGCAGTATTTT
D gene: TRBD1; V gene: TRBV12-3/TRBV12-4; clone size: once; J gene: TRBJ1-2; CDR3 protein: CASSPGQGDGYTF; CDR3 DNA: TGTGCCAGCAGTCCCGGACAGGGGGATGGCTACACCTTC
D gene: TRBD1; V gene: TRBV13; clone size: -; J gene: TRBJ1-2; CDR3 protein: CASSPRQGQRSNYGYTF; CDR3 DNA: TGTGCCAGCAGCCCTAGACAGGGCCAGAGGTCTAACTATGGCTACACCTTC
D gene: TRBD2; V gene: TRBV6-5; clone size: -; J gene: TRBJ2-3; CDR3 protein: CASSYSVSGGNTQYF; CDR3 DNA: TGTGCCAGCAGTTATTCGGTGAGCGGGGGGAATACGCAGTATTTT
D gene: -; V gene: TRBV3-1/TRBV3-2; clone size: -; J gene: TRBJ2-7; CDR3 protein: CASSPPGLYEQYF; CDR3 DNA: TGTGCCAGCAGCCCTCCGGGACTCTACGAGCAGTACTTC
D gene: TRBD1; V gene: TRBV5-4; clone size: -; J gene: TRBJ1-1; CDR3 protein: CASSPPTGGNMNTEAFF; CDR3 DNA: TGTGCCAGCAGCCCACCGACAGGGGGAAACATGAACACTGAAGCTTTCTTT
D gene: -; V gene: TRBV13; clone size: -; J gene: TRBJ2-1; CDR3 protein: CASSRLVAEQFF; CDR3 DNA: TGTGCCAGCAGCCGACTGGTGGCTGAGCAGTTCTTC
D gene: TRBD1; V gene: TRBV19; clone size: -; J gene: TRBJ1-1; CDR3 protein: CASSIGTGTMNTEAFF; CDR3 DNA: TGTGCCAGTAGTATAGGGACAGGTACTATGAACACTGAAGCTTTCTTT
D gene: TRBD1; V gene: TRBV3-1/TRBV3-2; clone size: -; J gene: TRBJ1-1; CDR3 protein: CASSHRTGNTEAFF; CDR3 DNA: TGTGCCAGCAGCCACCGGACAGGAAACACTGAAGCTTTCTTT
D gene: -; V gene: TRBV3-1/TRBV3-2; clone size: -; J gene: TRBJ1-1; CDR3 protein: CASSPNLNTEAFF; CDR3 DNA: TGTGCCAGCAGCCCCAATCTGAACACTGAAGCTTTCTTT
D gene: -; V gene: TRBV30; clone size: -; J gene: TRBJ1-1; CDR3 protein: CAWTGVVSEAFF; CDR3 DNA: TGTGCCTGGACAGGGGTCGTCAGTGAAGCTTTCTTT
D gene: -; V gene: TRBV7-8; clone size: once; J gene: TRBJ1-1; CDR3 protein: CASRIGAGVNTEAFF; CDR3 DNA: TGTGCCAGCAGAATAGGGGCAGGGGTGAACACTGAAGCTTTCTTT
D gene: -; V gene: TRBV2; clone size: few; J gene: TRBJ1-1; CDR3 protein: CASSELENTEAFF; CDR3 DNA: TGTGCCAGCAGTGAGCTAGAGAACACTGAAGCTTTCTTT
D gene: -; V gene: TRBV9; clone size: few; J gene: TRBJ1-1; CDR3 protein: CASSGGRSATLMNTEAFF; CDR3 DNA: TGTGCCAGCAGCGGGGGCAGGTCAGCCACTCTCATGAACACTGAAGCTTTCTTT
D gene: -; V gene: TRBV20-1; clone size: -; J gene: TRBJ1-6; CDR3 protein: CSASIGRLNSPLHF; CDR3 DNA: TGCAGTGCTAGTATCGGGAGGCTTAATTCACCCCTCCACTTT